This T cell receptor (beta chain) was captured in a study of cytomegalovirus exposure and HLA in healthy donors (dated by TCRdb to about 2017). For the study in its entirety: The 666 repertoires of the first cohort and the 110 or so validation repertoires were produced on the same platform, according to a later analysis. The study aimed to test whether cataloging public T cell receptors could reveal signatures of past pathogen exposure. Besides the first cohort of 666 subjects, a separate validation cohort made up of over a hundred different subjects was used. To predict cytomegalovirus infection status, the study brought together high-throughput TCR immunosequencing, statistical association of individual TCRs with disease status, and machine learning.

Details on this clone: The antigen it binds to is not known. Base qualities are missing; no much larger clone stands one base away.

For this chain, trimming is 3 bases at the V end and 7 bases at the J end, and the number of junction bases without a gene match is 4. CDR3 length: 13 amino acids, cysteine to phenylalanine. This entry keeps only the CDR3 DNA: 39 bases, framed from base 1. The germline V gene yields SNHLY for CDR1 and FYNNEI for CDR2. Study-wide conclusions, independent of this receptor: Most TCR sequences were observed very rarely across donors, whereas some public TCRs were present in many individuals. The study listed 164 TCR beta chains as associated with cytomegalovirus. In vitro tests confirmed that three of the cytomegalovirus-associated TCR beta chains recognize cytomegalovirus antigens. In both the original and validation cohorts, the classifier was reported to diagnose cytomegalovirus status with high specificity and sensitivity. The validation cohort had no HLA typing available for a later analysis, so co-occurrence within that cohort was assessed over all 120 or so repertoires. The authors suggested that the approach could potentially be extended to other disease states and immunological phenotypes. A later analysis found that TCRs clustered in the first cohort also tended to co-occur in the 120 validation repertoires, with approximately 94% of cluster scores above 0.

Donors formed part of the validation cohort, which comprised 95 to 150 subjects and was distinct from the first cohort of over 500 subjects. Receptor libraries were prepared by the immunoSEQ multiplex PCR assay. On the authors' methods: A statistical classification framework was developed to diagnose cytomegalovirus status using the catalog of TCR beta chain sequences. Imported from immuneACCESS, the table was reduced by TCRdb to in-frame sequences with V and J called. These copies leave out some clones; in studies compared against another copy, an unresolved V gene accounts for under half, and the cause of the remainder is not known. The V and J calls and clone size were taken over from that table, and D and trimming were inferred from the DNA. This sample lists fewer than 130,000 clones; more than 70% were detected once. Of the sample, around 1.9% is held by the ten largest clones.

The clonotype was recovered from a woman aged 18-29 years in good health and CMV-seronegative. The specimen sequenced was PBMCs. This receptor chain uses TRBV2 and TRBJ1-2; 8 bases in the junction line up with TRBD1. The CDR3 region: CASSDTDRVGYTF. The DNA reads TGTGCCAGCAGTGATACGGACAGGGTTGGCTACACCTTC.